This T cell receptor beta chain is from a study of Ad26.COV2.S vaccination and SARS-CoV-2 variants. Broader study findings: Those who received vaccine or placebo ended up with similar non-spike TCR breadth. People who got the vaccine had more spike-specific TCR breadth than people who got placebo. Following vaccination, spike-specific CD8+ and CD4+ T cell responses reportedly exhibited substantial breadth.

This clone was detected a few times. Its specificity is not known. The CDR3 spans 13 residues. Using immunoSEQ multiplex PCR, the repertoire was profiled, and TCRdb retains in-frame clones only, with some absent. The sample comprises roughly 380,000 clones, approximately 90% of which are singletons, and 3.6% rests with the top ten. Treatment of the sample: about 20 received Ad26.COV2.S at low or high dose, single or two shots; 5 received placebo; per-sample allocation not given. Sampling took place 63 days after the first vaccine or placebo injection. The sequence was obtained from a person between 18 and 65 years old who received the Ad26.COV2.S COVID-19 vaccine or a placebo. The source material was peripheral blood, sampled in a trial of Ad26.COV2.S vaccine versus placebo. V usage is TRBV21-1 and J usage is TRBJ2-7; the D call in the table, TRBD1, was not verified against the DNA. TRBV21-1 is described as a pseudogene. CDR3 region: CATRTGSSYEQYF. CDR3 nucleotides: TGTGCCACCCGTACAGGGAGCTCCTACGAGCAGTACTTC.